The clone carrying this T cell receptor (beta chain) shows up as medium-sized by frequency. Antigen specificity is unknown. The data derive from a study of T cell clusters in autoimmune cytopenias. Findings and limits, study-wide: Primary autoimmune cytopenia patients seemingly lacked the physiological T cell clusters found in healthy donors.

TRB was amplified by touch-down multiplex PCR, primer pools A and B combined. One entry per CDR3 protein, without DNA, is what TCRdb gives after re-calling the multiplex PCR reads. The table lists approximately 4,000 distinct CDR3 sequences. Each sample's input was around 270 ng genomic DNA, 30,000 to 45,000 genome equivalents. The CDR3 has 14 residues. Looked up from germline, CDR1 is MNHNY and CDR2 is SVGAGI (reference sequence). The same sample was also used in a study of T cell repertoires in aging, cancer and after chemotherapy.

The chain couples TRBV6-6 to TRBJ1-6. The receptor was isolated from a human donor in good health. Input material: peripheral blood. The CDR3 sequence: CASSYTPSESPLHF.